The clone carrying this TCR beta chain was recorded many times. The CDR3 is 17 amino acids. V was shortened by 4 bases and J by 4 bases, with 25 bases between the two germline ends. The germline gives CDR1 SQVTM, CDR2 ANQGSEA. This sample is drawn from a study of T cells in Graves' hyperthyroidism and ophthalmopathy. Subjects aged 18 to 65 presented with newly diagnosed hyperthyroidism of less than 2 months' duration. Uncontrolled infection, other autoimmune disease, pregnancy and lactation each barred patients from inclusion. Cells are PBMCs isolated from around 10 ml of fresh blood. The TCR beta CDR3 regions underwent amplification using RNA transcripts as the source. In the first-round RT-PCR of the TCR CDR3, the HTBI primer set was used. One entry per CDR3 protein results from TCRdb running MiXCR on the multiplex PCR reads. The sample includes about 840,000 distinct CDR3 sequences, around 39% of them seen just once.

This TCR derives from a man between 18 and 35 years old with Graves' hyperthyroidism. The chain has TRBV29-1 and TRBJ1-1; D is undetermined. Sequencing input: blood. The CDR3 loop reads CSVVGMGLREVSTEAFF. As DNA, the CDR3 is TGCAGCGTTGTGGGGATGGGATTGCGGGAGGTTAGCACTGAAGCTTTCTTT.